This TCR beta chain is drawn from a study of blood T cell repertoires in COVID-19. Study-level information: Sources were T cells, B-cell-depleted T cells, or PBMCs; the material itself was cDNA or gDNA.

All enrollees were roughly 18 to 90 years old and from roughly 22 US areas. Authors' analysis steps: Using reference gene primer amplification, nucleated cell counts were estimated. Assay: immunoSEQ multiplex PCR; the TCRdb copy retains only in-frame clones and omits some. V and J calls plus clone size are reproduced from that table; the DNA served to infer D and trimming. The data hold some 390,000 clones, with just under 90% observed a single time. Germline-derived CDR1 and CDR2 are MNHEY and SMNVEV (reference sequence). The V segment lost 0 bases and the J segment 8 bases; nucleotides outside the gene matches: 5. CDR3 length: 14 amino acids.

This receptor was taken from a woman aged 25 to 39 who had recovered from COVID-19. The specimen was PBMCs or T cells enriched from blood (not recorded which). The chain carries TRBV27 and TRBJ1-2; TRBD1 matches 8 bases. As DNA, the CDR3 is TGTGCCAGCAGTTTATCAGCCCGGGACAGGGGCTACACCTTC. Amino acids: CASSLSARDRGYTF.